This is a list of T cell receptor beta chains from one sample in a study of human T cells and chemical hapten exposure. TCRdb called the RACE reads again in MiXCR, with one record for every CDR3 protein. The sample consists of about 380,000 distinct CDR3 sequences, around 4.8% of them appearing once. This sample comprised whole blood, obtained in connection with sensitization to the hapten diphenylcyclopropenone (DPC). The receptors were sampled from a woman aged 50 to 60 with alopecia areata. Some clones in this sample may be carry-over from other donors' samples. The CDR3 runs from the conserved cysteine through the conserved F or W. D genes are given only for firm matches. Size is stated for part of the rows, as once, few or many counts, or as a class when the clone is expanded.

v_gene	j_gene	d_gene	abundance	CDR3nt	CDR3aa
TRBV28	TRBJ2-1	NA	many	TGTGCCAGCAGTCTGTTGGGAGGTAGCAATGAGCAGTTCTTC	CASSLLGGSNEQFF
TRBV27	TRBJ1-2	NA	many	TGTGCCAGCAGTTTTGACAGGAACTATGGCTACACCTTC	CASSFDRNYGYTF
TRBV6-1	TRBJ2-7	TRBD2	NA	TGTGCCAGCAGTGAAGGAGGAGCAGGACTAGCGGGAGGGAGGTACGAGCAGTACTTC	CASSEGGAGLAGGRYEQYF
TRBV20-1	TRBJ2-7	TRBD1	few	TGCAGTGCAGAGGATTCGGGACAGGGCCCGAACTACGAGCAGTACTTC	CSAEDSGQGPNYEQYF
TRBV6-1	TRBJ2-2	NA	many	TGTGCCAGCACCAGGAACCATTGGGACACCGGGGAGCTGTTTTTT	CASTRNHWDTGELFF
TRBV28	TRBJ2-5	NA	many	TGTGCCAGCAGCCTATTACAGGTTCTCCAAGAGACCCAGTACTTC	CASSLLQVLQETQYF
TRBV20-1	TRBJ2-1	NA	many	TGCAGTGCTGGGTCGGGGCCCTCCTACAATGAGCAGTTCTTC	CSAGSGPSYNEQFF
TRBV2	TRBJ2-1	NA	NA	TGTGCCAGCACATCGTTCGATGAGCAGTTCTTC	CASTSFDEQFF
TRBV2	TRBJ2-1	TRBD2	many	TGTGCCAGCAGTGAGTTAGCGGGGGGATACAATGAGCAGTTCTTC	CASSELAGGYNEQFF
TRBV7-8	TRBJ2-2	TRBD2	many	TGTGCCAGCAGCTTAGTGGTCGCGGGGGGGCCCGTTTTCCGGAACACCGGGGAGCTGTTTTTT	CASSLVVAGGPVFRNTGELFF
TRBV6-5	TRBJ2-7	NA	many	TGTGCCAGCAGTTACTCAGGAGGGGGGGACGAGCAGTACTTC	CASSYSGGGDEQYF
TRBV11-2	TRBJ1-1	TRBD1	few	TGTGCCAGCAGCTTAGATTCAGGGGGCCTCACTGAAGCTTTCTTT	CASSLDSGGLTEAFF
TRBV29-1	TRBJ2-2	NA	many	TGCAGCGTTGTAGATGCCCCGACCGGGGAGCTGTTTTTT	CSVVDAPTGELFF
TRBV7-6	TRBJ1-1	NA	many	TGTGCCAGCAGCTTGTCCCGTGGGGGTTACACTGAAGCTTTCTTT	CASSLSRGGYTEAFF
TRBV12-3/TRBV12-4	TRBJ2-3	NA	NA	TGTGCCAGCAGTTTGGTGCTTGTCACAGATACGCAGTATTTT	CASSLVLVTDTQYF
TRBV7-2	TRBJ2-3	NA	few	TGTGCAGTCAGCGCGAGCACAGATACGCAGTATTTT	CAVSASTDTQYF
TRBV4-3	TRBJ2-7	TRBD2	few	TGCGCCAGCAGCCCGTACCCGGGACTAGCGGACTACGAGCAGTACTTC	CASSPYPGLADYEQYF
TRBV6-5	TRBJ2-1	NA	NA	TGTGCCAGCAGTTACTCCTGGAACAATGAGCAGTTCTTC	CASSYSWNNEQFF
TRBV4-2	TRBJ2-4	NA	many	TGTGCCAGCAGCCAAGATTCCGCCCAAAGAAACATTCAGTACTTC	CASSQDSAQRNIQYF
TRBV12-3/TRBV12-4	TRBJ1-6	NA	many	TGTGCCAGCAGTTTATGGCTGAGCTCCTATAATTCACCCCTCCACTTT	CASSLWLSSYNSPLHF
TRBV28	TRBJ2-5	TRBD1	many	TGTGCCAGCAGCCAAGAACCGACAGGGCCAGAGACCCAGTACTTC	CASSQEPTGPETQYF
TRBV7-9	TRBJ2-5	NA	many	TGTGCCAGCAGCTCCCTCACCCGGGACCCCCAGTACTTC	CASSSLTRDPQYF
TRBV7-2	TRBJ2-1	TRBD2	NA	TGTGCCAGCAGCCTTTTTCTAGCGGGAGCCTCCTACAATGAGCAGTTCTTC	CASSLFLAGASYNEQFF
TRBV11-2	TRBJ2-2	NA	NA	TGTGCCAGCAGCTTCCGGGGAGCGAGCGGGGAGCTGTTTTTT	CASSFRGASGELFF
TRBV7-2	TRBJ1-5	NA	many	TGTGCCAGCAGCTACACGTATAGCAATCAGCCCCAGCATTTT	CASSYTYSNQPQHF
TRBV7-9	TRBJ2-3	NA	many	TGTGCCAGCGCCCTTCGACTGGACCCAGATACGCAGTATTTT	CASALRLDPDTQYF